The 31 T cell receptor beta chains reported below all come from one sample, sequenced in a study of neoadjuvant anti-PD-1 for oral cavity cancer. Time point indicated: after neoadjuvant nivolumab, at surgical resection. Sequenced by immunoSEQ multiplex PCR; TCRdb stores in-frame clones only, minus some. Of over 60,000 clones in the sample, less than 90% are singletons; the top ten hold less than 3%. Here the sequenced sample was PBMCs, taken after nivolumab (anti-PD-1) treatment. The receptors were gathered from a person between 40 and 79 years old with oral cavity squamous cell carcinoma.

This chain connects TRBV4-2 to TRBJ2-5, with TRBD2 matching 13 bases. After removal of 1 base from V and 4 bases from J, the junction contained 6 bases not matched to a gene. CDR1 is LGHNA, CDR2 YNFKEQ, per germline. This CDR3 is built from 17 residues. The CDR3 bases are TGTGCCAGCAGCCAAGCTCTACGGACTAGCGGGAGAGAGACCCAGTACTTC. It codes for CASSQALRTSGRETQYF.

The J gene is TRBJ2-1, the V gene TRBV11-2; 11 bases match TRBD2. V gave up 5 bases and J gave up 14 bases; unmatched junction bases: 8. CDR1 SGHAT and CDR2 FQNNGV come from the germline V gene. The CDR3 extends over 13 amino acids. The CDR3 DNA is TGTGCCAGCAGCAGCCCTAGCGGGAGGAAAAAGTTCTTC. As protein: CASSSPSGRKKFF.

The chain couples TRBV6-1 to TRBJ2-1; the match to TRBD1 covers 7 bases. Trimming cost V 3 bases and J 4 bases; bases outside gene matches: 3. CDR1 MNHNS and CDR2 SASEGT come from the germline V gene. This CDR3 region has 14 residues. The CDR3 reads CASSDRQGYNEQFF. As DNA, the CDR3 is TGTGCCAGCAGTGACCGACAGGGTTACAATGAGCAGTTCTTC.

V usage is TRBV30 and J usage is TRBJ1-2, with D hard to call. V lost 2 bases, J lost 1 base, and 8 bases lay in between. This CDR3 has 13 amino acids. CDR1 is GTSNPN and CDR2 is SVGIG in the germline V gene (reference sequence). The CDR3 loop reads CAWSPDINYGYTF. The CDR3, as DNA: TGTGCCTGGAGTCCAGATATTAACTATGGCTACACCTTC.

This clone has a handful of counts. The rearrangement links TRBV14 to TRBJ1-1, with TRBD1 matching over 7 bases. Per germline, CDR1 SGHDN and CDR2 FVKESK. V lost 4 bases, J lost 0 bases, and 2 bases stayed unmatched. The CDR3 spans 14 residues. The CDR3 region is CASSLQGMNTEAFF. The CDR3 nucleotides read TGTGCCAGCAGCCTACAGGGGATGAACACTGAAGCTTTCTTT.

This clone has a single count. The rearrangement links TRBV29-1 to TRBJ1-6; possibly TRBD1 for D (5 bases). This CDR3 spans 11 amino acids. The germline V gene has CDR1 SQVTM and CDR2 ANQGSEA. For the CDR3, the DNA is TGCAGGGGACGAAGTAATTCACCCCTCCACTTT. Its protein product is CRGRSNSPLHF.

V and J are TRBV7-9 and TRBJ2-5; TRBD2 might be the D (6 bases). The germline V gene encodes CDR1 SEHNR and CDR2 FQNEAQ (reference sequence). The CDR3 runs to 14 residues. The V and J ends lost 1 base and 2 bases respectively, with 8 bases between them. For the CDR3, the DNA is TGTGCCAGCAGCTTAGAACGGGGGCAAGAGACCCAGTACTTC. Protein: CASSLERGQETQYF.

The V gene is TRBV29-1, the J gene TRBJ1-1, with D uncertain. The ends were cut back, 2 bases at V and 0 bases at J, with 10 bases in the middle. The CDR3 spans 14 residues. Germline V gene sequence: CDR1 SQVTM, CDR2 ANQGSEA. The CDR3 sequence: CSVELGRLNTEAFF. CDR3 nucleotides: TGCAGCGTTGAATTGGGCAGACTGAACACTGAAGCTTTCTTT.

The chain recombines TRBV11-1 with TRBJ1-2; 7 bases line up with TRBD1. Germline V gene data show CDR1 as SGHAT and CDR2 as FQDESV (reference sequence). V lost 3 bases and J lost 7; bases outside the gene matches: 8. The CDR3 is made up of 14 amino acids. CDR3 amino acids: CASSFPGQRIGYTF. The DNA for the CDR3 is TGTGCCAGCAGCTTCCCGGGACAGCGTATTGGCTACACCTTC.

The V call is TRBV11-2, the J call TRBJ1-4, with no clear D. Germline values: CDR1 SGHAT, CDR2 FQNNGV. This CDR3 region has 15 residues. V lost 4 bases and J lost 8, with 17 bases in between. CDR3 DNA sequence: TGTGCCAGCAGCTCCCTGAACGGGGTGCACGAAAAACTGTTTTTT. This encodes CASSSLNGVHEKLFF.

The chain joins TRBV2 to TRBJ2-4; 9 nucleotides align to TRBD1. CDR1 and CDR2 from the germline V gene are SNHLY and FYNNEI. J was trimmed by 9 bases and V by 8 bases; bases with no gene match: 5. CDR3 length equals 12 residues. CDR3 sequence reads: CASRRTGVIQYF. CDR3 coding DNA: TGTGCCAGCCGCCGGACAGGGGTCATTCAGTACTTC.

The J gene is TRBJ1-6, the V gene TRBV15; TRBD1 agrees at 7 bases. CDR1 and CDR2 (germline): LNHNV, YYDKDF (reference sequence). Trimming cost V 0 bases and J 7 bases; bases outside gene matches: 3. The CDR3 has 15 residues. The chain's CDR3 is CATSRETGMNSPLHF. The CDR3 region has the DNA TGTGCCACCAGCAGAGAGACAGGGATGAATTCACCCCTCCACTTT.

DNA of the CDR3: TGTGCCAGCAGGTTACCGGGACAGGGAACAGATACGCAGTATTTT. This encodes CASRLPGQGTDTQYF. The chain couples TRBV6-1 to TRBJ2-3; 9 bases map to TRBD1. The CDR3 has 15 amino acids. V lost 6 bases, J lost 3 bases, and 7 bases stayed unmatched. Germline V gene data show CDR1 as MNHNS and CDR2 as SASEGT.

This chain links TRBV19 with TRBJ2-7, with D possibly being TRBD1 (6 bases). From germline, CDR1 is LNHDA and CDR2 SQIVND (reference sequence). The length of the CDR3 is 13 residues. The V and J ends lost 3 bases and 3 bases respectively, with 9 bases between them. CDR3 sequence: CASSMPQGYEQYF. Here the CDR3 DNA reads TGTGCCAGTAGTATGCCACAGGGCTACGAGCAGTACTTC. The entire variable domain, with the rest obtained from reference TRBV19 and TRBJ2-7, is as follows: DGGITQSPKYLFRKEGQNVTLSCEQNLNHDAMYWYRQDPGQGLRLIYYSQIVNDFQKGDIAEGYSVSREKKESFPLTVTSAQKNPTAFYLCASSMPQGYEQYFGPGTRLTVT.

The CDR3, as DNA: TGTGCCAGCATGGGTTGGAGACAGGGTCGTTATGGCTACACCTTC. It is translated as CASMGWRQGRYGYTF. The chain recombines TRBV2 with TRBJ1-2, with TRBD1 identical over 7 bases. The CDR3 extends over 15 amino acids. V was clipped by 7 bases and J by 5 bases; unmatched bases: 13. Germline loops: CDR1 SNHLY, CDR2 FYNNEI.

This chain joins TRBV19 and TRBJ1-3, with TRBD1 identical over 11 bases. V shed 3 bases, J shed 3 bases, and the junction held 4 bases outside the gene matches. The CDR3 contains 16 residues. Germline V gene data show CDR1 as LNHDA and CDR2 as SQIVND (reference sequence). DNA of the CDR3: TGTGCCAGTAGTATCTTGGACAGGGGGCGTGGAAACACCATATATTTT. This gives the protein CASSILDRGRGNTIYF. Full variable domain (remainder filled in from reference TRBV19 and TRBJ1-3): DGGITQSPKYLFRKEGQNVTLSCEQNLNHDAMYWYRQDPGQGLRLIYYSQIVNDFQKGDIAEGYSVSREKKESFPLTVTSAQKNPTAFYLCASSILDRGRGNTIYFGEGSWLTVV.

The chain couples TRBV7-9 to TRBJ2-5, with TRBD1 matching over 8 bases. CDR3 length equals 15 residues. V was clipped by 5 bases and J by 5 bases; unmatched bases: 10. The germline V gene encodes CDR1 SEHNR and CDR2 FQNEAQ (reference sequence). The CDR3 loop reads CASSPDRGVTETQYF. CDR3 nucleotide sequence: TGTGCCAGCAGCCCTGACAGGGGAGTTACGGAGACCCAGTACTTC. Combining the CDR3 with reference TRBV7-9 and TRBJ2-5 gives the whole variable domain DTGVSQNPRHKITKRGQNVTFRCDPISEHNRLYWYRQTLGQGPEFLTYFQNEAQLEKSRLLSDRFSAERPKGSFSTLEIQRTEQGDSAMYLCASSPDRGVTETQYFGPGTRLLVL.

This clone was seen a handful of times. As DNA, the CDR3 is TGTGCCAGCAGGGGGACAGGGGGGTTTAGGGATGAGCAGTTCTTC. This encodes CASRGTGGFRDEQFF. This chain connects TRBV2 to TRBJ2-1, with TRBD1 identical over 11 bases. V shed 6 bases and J 8 bases; nucleotides not matched to a gene: 9. Germline values: CDR1 SNHLY, CDR2 FYNNEI. The CDR3 is 15 residues long.

The V and J genes are TRBV4-2 and TRBJ2-7; D not certain. Germline CDR1 and CDR2: LGHNA and YNFKEQ. This CDR3 spans 15 amino acids. V lost 0 bases and J 3 bases, leaving 12 bases between the germline ends. The CDR3 nucleotides are TGTGCCAGCAGCCAAGATCGGCTCTCCCACTACGAGCAGTACTTC. Encoded protein: CASSQDRLSHYEQYF.

The gene calls are TRBV19 and TRBJ2-7; TRBD2 aligns across 9 bases. CDR3 length: 13 amino acids. Germline V gene data show CDR1 as LNHDA and CDR2 as SQIVND (reference sequence). J lost 4 bases, V lost 7 bases, and 5 bases had no gene match. The CDR3 DNA reads as TGTGCCAGTAAACTAGCGGGCGAATACGAGCAGTACTTC. It codes for CASKLAGEYEQYF.

This chain joins TRBV6-5 and TRBJ2-1; D is perhaps TRBD1 (6 bases). Germline V gives CDR1 MNHEY, CDR2 SVGAGI. Trimming took off 0 bases at V and 6 bases at J, with 12 bases between the two ends. The CDR3 extends over 15 amino acids. In DNA form, the CDR3 reads TGTGCCAGCAGTTACTCTATCAGGGGAACCAATGAGCAGTTCTTC. Protein sequence: CASSYSIRGTNEQFF.

This clone was seen just once. The CDR3 reads CASSQALAGATDTQYF. The CDR3 DNA is TGTGCCAGCAGCCAAGCGCTAGCGGGGGCCACAGATACGCAGTATTTT. V usage is TRBV4-2 and J usage is TRBJ2-3; 10 bases agree with TRBD2. There are 16 residues in the CDR3. The germline CDR1 and CDR2 sequences are LGHNA and YNFKEQ. Germline trimming cut 1 base from V and 2 bases from J; bases unmatched to any gene: 3.

V usage is TRBV5-1 and J usage is TRBJ2-2; D is undetermined. CDR3 length: 14 residues. V lost 3 bases, J lost 6 bases, and 12 bases lay in between. Germline lookup yields CDR1 SGHRS and CDR2 YFSETQ. This chain's CDR3 is CASSSPPRAGELFF. For the CDR3, the DNA is TGCGCCAGCAGCTCACCTCCTCGGGCCGGGGAGCTGTTTTTT. The full variable domain, with the rest looked up from reference TRBV5-1 and TRBJ2-2, is KAGVTQTPRYLIKTRGQQVTLSCSPISGHRSVSWYQQTPGQGLQFLFEYFSETQRNKGNFPGRFSGRQFSNSRSEMNVSTLELGDSALYLCASSSPPRAGELFFGEGSRLTVL.

The chain combines TRBV7-9 with TRBJ2-3, with 8 bases identical to TRBD2. Germline CDR1 SEHNR, CDR2 FQNEAQ (reference sequence). The J segment lost 2 bases and the V segment lost 1 base, leaving 8 bases of the junction unmatched. CDR3 length: 17 residues. The CDR3: CASSLGVSGTSTDTQYF. CDR3 nucleotide sequence: TGTGCCAGCAGCTTAGGTGTTAGCGGGACGTCCACAGATACGCAGTATTTT. Based on the CDR3 plus reference TRBV7-9 and TRBJ2-3, the full variable domain is DTGVSQNPRHKITKRGQNVTFRCDPISEHNRLYWYRQTLGQGPEFLTYFQNEAQLEKSRLLSDRFSAERPKGSFSTLEIQRTEQGDSAMYLCASSLGVSGTSTDTQYFGPGTRLTVL.

V and J are TRBV7-9 and TRBJ2-7, with 10 bases aligning to TRBD1. The CDR3 spans 17 residues. V lost 5 bases, J lost 0 bases, and 10 bases stayed unmatched. The germline V gene encodes CDR1 SEHNR and CDR2 FQNEAQ (reference sequence). The CDR3, as DNA: TGTGCCAGCAGCCACCGGGACAGGGGACAGTACTCCTACGAGCAGTACTTC. Translation gives CASSHRDRGQYSYEQYF.

This clone occurred once. The rearrangement joins TRBV6-5 to TRBJ1-1; TRBD1 is a possible D gene (6 bases). This CDR3 is 14 amino acids long. Germline CDR1 MNHEY, CDR2 SVGAGI. Trimming pared 2 bases from V and 8 bases from J, leaving 15 bases between. The CDR3 nucleotides read TGTGCCAGCAGTTACCCGGGTAGCGGGGGCGAAGCTTTCTTT. Amino acid sequence: CASSYPGSGGEAFF.

This chain uses TRBV4-1 with TRBJ1-2, with unresolved D. Germline CDR1 reads MGHRA; CDR2 reads YSYEKL. V was clipped by 3 bases and J by 0 bases, with 14 bases between them. The CDR3 spans 16 residues. The CDR3: CASSQSTSPANYGYTF. The CDR3, as DNA: TGCGCCAGCAGCCAGTCTACGTCTCCAGCTAACTATGGCTACACCTTC.

This sequence joins TRBV10-3 and TRBJ2-3; D perhaps matches TRBD2 (6 bases). From germline, CDR1 is ENHRY and CDR2 SYGVKD. V was trimmed by 4 bases and J by 3 bases, leaving 17 bases between them. The CDR3 runs 16 residues. CDR3 sequence: CAISVGAGKGTDTQYF. The CDR3 bases are TGTGCCATCAGTGTTGGTGCGGGAAAGGGTACAGATACGCAGTATTTT.

The V gene is TRBV5-1, the J gene TRBJ1-1; unclear D gene. Germline CDR1 and CDR2: SGHRS and YFSETQ. The V end lost 4 bases, the J end lost 1 base, and 8 bases lay between the germline ends. This CDR3 region has 13 residues. CDR3 residues: CASSANRNTEAFF. The CDR3 DNA is TGCGCCAGCAGCGCCAATAGGAACACTGAAGCTTTCTTT.

CDR3 bases: TGTGCCAGCAGCTTATTAGCGGGGGAAGATACGCAGTATTTT. It encodes CASSLLAGEDTQYF. The J gene is TRBJ2-3, the V gene TRBV7-3, with 9 nucleotides matching TRBD2. The CDR3 has 14 amino acids. J was trimmed by 5 bases and V by 2 bases; bases with no gene match: 2. Germline assignment: CDR1 SGHTA and CDR2 FQGTGA. The entire variable domain, with the rest obtained from reference TRBV7-3 and TRBJ2-3, is as follows: GAGVSQTPSNKVTEKGKYVELRCDPISGHTALYWYRQSLGQGPEFLIYFQGTGAADDSGLPNDRFFAVRPEGSVSTLKIQRTERGDSAVYLCASSLLAGEDTQYFGPGTRLTVL.

This clone was observed a handful of times. V usage is TRBV7-8 and J usage is TRBJ1-1; D not resolved. Trimming removed 5 bases from V and 6 bases from J, with 13 bases in between. CDR1 and CDR2 from the germline V gene are SGHVS and FQNEAQ. The CDR3 extends over 13 amino acids. CDR3 coding DNA: TGTGCCAGCAGCCCAACGGGCCGAGCTGAAGCTTTCTTT. It specifies CASSPTGRAEAFF.